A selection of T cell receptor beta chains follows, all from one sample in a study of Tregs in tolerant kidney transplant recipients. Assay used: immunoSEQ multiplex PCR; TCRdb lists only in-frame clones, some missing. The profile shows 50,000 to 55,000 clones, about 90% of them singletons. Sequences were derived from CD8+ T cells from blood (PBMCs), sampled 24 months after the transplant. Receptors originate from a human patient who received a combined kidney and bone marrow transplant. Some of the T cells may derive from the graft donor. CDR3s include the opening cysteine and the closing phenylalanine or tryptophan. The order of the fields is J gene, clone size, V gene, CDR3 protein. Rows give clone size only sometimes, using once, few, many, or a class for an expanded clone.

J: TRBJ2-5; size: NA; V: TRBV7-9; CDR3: CASSPRAATSGRFLETQYF
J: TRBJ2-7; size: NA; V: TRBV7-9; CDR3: CASSSSETYEQYF
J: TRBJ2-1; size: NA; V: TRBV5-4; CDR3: CASSGPGLAAPNEQFF
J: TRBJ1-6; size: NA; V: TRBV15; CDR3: CATSSGAGDGSPLHF
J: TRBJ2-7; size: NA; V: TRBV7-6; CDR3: CASSLAGAVDEQYF
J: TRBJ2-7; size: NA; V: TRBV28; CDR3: CASSLSRTGTYEQYF
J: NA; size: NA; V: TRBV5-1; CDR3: CASSLSTGHSYEQYF
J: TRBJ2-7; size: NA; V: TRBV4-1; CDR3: CASSQTAGQGHPYEQYF
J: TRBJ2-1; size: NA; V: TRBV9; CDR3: CASSVGQPRGNEQFF
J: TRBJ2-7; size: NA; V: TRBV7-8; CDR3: CASSQTLAGVGAYEQYF
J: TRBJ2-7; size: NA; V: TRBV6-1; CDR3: CASRSPSSYEQYF
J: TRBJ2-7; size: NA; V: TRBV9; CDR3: CASSVEGDYEQYF
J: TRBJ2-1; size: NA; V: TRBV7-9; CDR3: CASSLGPWRGSGNEQFF
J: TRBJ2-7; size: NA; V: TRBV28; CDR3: CASSLSSGGQSSYEQYF
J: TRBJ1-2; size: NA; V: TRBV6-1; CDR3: CARNPGGVGGYTF
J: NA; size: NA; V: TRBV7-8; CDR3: CASSPIQAGGNNEQYF
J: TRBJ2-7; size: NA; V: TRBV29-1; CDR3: CSALLTESYEQYF
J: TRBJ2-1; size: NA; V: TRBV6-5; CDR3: CASNQAARVNEQFF
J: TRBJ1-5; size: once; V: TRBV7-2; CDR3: CASSLASGINQPQHF
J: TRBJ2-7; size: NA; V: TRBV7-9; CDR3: CASSGPGTGSYEQYF